Only a few counts were recorded for the clone carrying this TCR beta chain. By two-round multiplex PCR, the TCR beta CDR3 was amplified from genomic DNA. Primers targeting each individual TRBV and TRBJ gene were applied in first-round PCR. With universal primers, the second PCR round was performed. TCRdb re-analysed the multiplex PCR reads in MiXCR, keeping a single row per CDR3 protein. The sample shows roughly 30,000 distinct CDR3 sequences, around 30% of them seen only once. The germline V gene encodes CDR1 GTSNPN and CDR2 SVGIG (reference sequence). With 5 bases removed from V and 4 bases from J, the gap between germline ends came to 6 bases. The CDR3 runs 11 residues. The data originate from a study of prognosis after radiotherapy for stage I lung cancer. Study-level background: The approximately 13 male and 6 or 7 female patients were aged about 53 to 84, median around 78 years. Histology showed adenocarcinoma in roughly 12 patients versus squamous cell carcinoma in over 5. Radiotherapy preceded distant metastases in a handful of patients (median roughly 7 months); roughly 16 showed no significant progression.

This chain links TRBV30 with TRBJ1-3; D not certain. This TCR was sampled from a donor aged 50 or older with non-small cell lung cancer. The sequencing used PBMCs, collected before or after stereotactic body radiation therapy (not recorded which). CDR3 coding DNA: TGTGCCTGGGCACCCGGAAACACCATATATTTT. It codes for CAWAPGNTIYF.